This entry features one TCR beta chain sequence. The ends lost 5 bases at V and 3 bases at J; junction bases unmatched: 6. The CDR3 loop spans 15 amino acids. CDR1 is MGHRA and CDR2 is YSYEKL in the germline V gene. TCRdb ran MiXCR on the RT-PCR reads and lists one entry per CDR3 protein. The top ten hold 3% to 4.5% of the sample, which has hundreds of thousands of distinct CDR3 sequences, around 14% seen once. This receptor was taken from a female donor in good health, serving as a healthy control. The chain recombines TRBV4-1 with TRBJ1-1; 10 bases align to TRBD1. Sequenced sample: memory CD4+ T cells from blood. This CDR3 is CASSNRGTGDTEAFF. The CDR3 DNA reads as TGCGCCAGCAGCAATAGGGGGACAGGGGACACTGAAGCTTTCTTT.